These 32 T cell receptor beta chains came from one sample sequenced in a study of OX40 agonist ivuxolimab in advanced cancers. Sequenced by immunoSEQ multiplex PCR; TCRdb stores in-frame clones only, minus some. Here the sample spans nearly 50,000 clones, about nine tenths being singletons. The material was CD4+ or CD8+ T cells sorted from blood, obtained in a trial of the OX40 agonist ivuxolimab. All receptors come from an adult with an advanced solid tumor such as melanoma, head and neck, liver or kidney cancer.

This chain links TRBV7-9 with TRBJ1-3; the D gene is possibly TRBD1 (5 bases). The CDR3 sequence is 16 residues long. Germline V lookup: CDR1 SEHNR, CDR2 FQNEAQ (reference sequence). Trimming took off 1 base at V and 1 base at J, with 11 bases between the two ends. In nucleotides, the CDR3 is TGTGCCAGCAGCTTAGTTACTGGGGGATCTGGAAACACCATATATTTT. The encoded protein is CASSLVTGGSGNTIYF.

This chain links TRBV18 with TRBJ2-7, with D tentatively TRBD2 (7 bases). The V end was cut by 4 bases, the J end by 7 bases, with 23 bases between. The CDR3 has 16 amino acids. Germline CDR1 and CDR2: KGHSH and LQKENI. DNA for the CDR3: TGTGCCAGCTCACGACCACCATTTCGGGGGGCGGGTGAGCAGTACTTC. Protein: CASSRPPFRGAGEQYF.

The chain joins TRBV19 to TRBJ2-5, with TRBD2 identical over 8 bases. CDR1 and CDR2 (germline): LNHDA, SQIVND (reference sequence). With V trimmed by 5 bases and J by 2 bases, 10 bases remained unmatched. The CDR3 spans 16 residues. The DNA of the CDR3 is TGTGCCAGTAGTGGTCGACACGCGGGGGGACAAGAGACCCAGTACTTC. This codes for CASSGRHAGGQETQYF.

The rearrangement uses TRBV28 and TRBJ2-2; tentative D call: TRBD2 (6 bases). The CDR3 contains 12 residues. V dropped 7 bases and J dropped 5 bases, with 8 bases sitting between them. Germline values: CDR1 MDHEN, CDR2 SYDVKM. CDR3 nucleotides: TGTGCCAGCAACCGGGGGACCGGGGAGCTGTTTTTT. Its translation is CASNRGTGELFF.

This chain links TRBV4-2 with TRBJ2-3; the match to TRBD2 covers 11 bases. Trimming cost V 2 bases and J 1 base; bases outside gene matches: 8. Per the germline V gene, CDR1 is LGHNA and CDR2 is YNFKEQ. The CDR3 covers 18 residues. The CDR3 DNA is TGTGCCAGCAGCCAACTCACTAGCGGGGGAGACCGCACAGATACGCAGTATTTT. Translating gives CASSQLTSGGDRTDTQYF.

The V call is TRBV6-5, the J call TRBJ1-1; D is possibly TRBD1 (6 bases). V was pared by 2 bases and J by 0 bases, with 13 bases between. Per the germline V gene, CDR1 is MNHEY and CDR2 is SVGAGI. This CDR3 has 16 residues. This CDR3 is CASSYDGQSLNTEAFF. In DNA, the CDR3 is TGTGCCAGCAGTTACGACGGACAGTCTTTGAACACTGAAGCTTTCTTT.

The rearrangement uses TRBV13 and TRBJ2-5; D gene ambiguous. Germline V gene data show CDR1 as PRHDT and CDR2 as FYEKMQ (reference sequence). V was shortened by 0 bases and J by 2 bases, with 10 bases between the two germline ends. There are 15 residues in the CDR3. CDR3 loop: CASSLGRNSQETQYF. The DNA of the CDR3 is TGTGCCAGCAGCTTAGGACGAAACTCACAAGAGACCCAGTACTTC.

The chain couples TRBV27 to TRBJ1-1, with 8 bases aligning to TRBD1. The germline V gene encodes CDR1 MNHEY and CDR2 SMNVEV (reference sequence). The CDR3 runs to 14 residues. Trimming removed 8 bases from V and 7 bases from J; junction bases left unmatched: 12. The DNA for the CDR3 is TGTGCCAGCTCCCCCTTTACAGGGGGAGATGAAGCTTTCTTT. It encodes CASSPFTGGDEAFF.

The CDR3 sequence: CASSPTGANTGELFF. In nucleotides, the CDR3 is TGTGCCAGCAGCCCGACAGGGGCGAACACCGGGGAGCTGTTTTTT. The V and J genes are TRBV6-5 and TRBJ2-2; 8 bases line up with TRBD1. The V gene's germline CDR1 is MNHEY and CDR2 SVGAGI. The V segment lost 6 bases and the J segment 0 bases; nucleotides outside the gene matches: 3. There are 15 residues in the CDR3.

The CDR3 DNA reads TGTGCCTGGAGTGGCCGGGGGGCCGGGACCCAGTACTTC. This encodes CAWSGRGAGTQYF. J is TRBJ2-5 and V is TRBV30, with a weak D call TRBD2 (7 bases). Looked up from germline, CDR1 is GTSNPN and CDR2 is SVGIG (reference sequence). The CDR3 totals 13 residues. Trimming shortened V by 1 base and J by 7 bases, and 13 bases separated the two germline ends.

The chain employs TRBV2 and TRBJ2-2; perhaps TRBD2 as D (5 bases). In germline, CDR1 is SNHLY, CDR2 FYNNEI. CDR3 length: 16 residues. Trimming took off 4 bases at V and 1 base at J, with 13 bases between the two ends. The CDR3, as DNA: TGTGCCAGCAGTGGAGGGAGACAAATGAACACCGGGGAGCTGTTTTTT. Its translation is CASSGGRQMNTGELFF. Combining the CDR3 with reference TRBV2 and TRBJ2-2 gives the whole variable domain EPEVTQTPSHQVTQMGQEVILRCVPISNHLYFYWYRQILGQKVEFLVSFYNNEISEKSEIFDDQFSVERPDGSNFTLKIRSTKLEDSAMYFCASSGGRQMNTGELFFGEGSRLTVL.

The rearrangement uses TRBV28 and TRBJ1-5, with unresolved D. Germline-derived CDR1 and CDR2 are MDHEN and SYDVKM. Trimming took off 2 bases at V and 5 bases at J, with 10 bases between the two ends. This CDR3 has 14 amino acids. The CDR3 loop is CASSLRGEDQPQHF. The CDR3 DNA is TGTGCCAGCAGTTTACGGGGTGAGGATCAGCCCCAGCATTTT.

V and J are TRBV6-5 and TRBJ1-1; D gene uncertain. This CDR3 is built from 13 residues. Trimming removed 2 bases at V and 5 bases at J, with 9 bases between. Germline CDR1 is MNHEY and CDR2 is SVGAGI. CDR3: CASSYRLETEAFF. As DNA, the CDR3 is TGTGCCAGCAGTTACCGATTGGAGACTGAAGCTTTCTTT.

In its sample, this clone was seen once. One end of the junction varies from germline; a read error may be responsible. The chain carries TRBV7-7 and TRBJ2-5; 12 bases fit TRBD2. This CDR3 region has 16 residues. From germline, CDR1 is SSHAT and CDR2 FNYEAQ (reference sequence). DNA for the CDR3: TGTGCTAGCAGCTTGACTAGCGGGGGACCCCAAGAGACCCAGTACTTC. It encodes CASSLTSGGPQETQYF.

This chain links TRBV25-1 with TRBJ1-3; D ambiguous. The CDR3 has 15 amino acids. Germline CDR1 is MGHDK and CDR2 is SYGVNS. Deletions cut 0 bases from V and 2 bases from J, with 8 bases between. CDR3 in amino acids: CASSEYQFTGNTIYF. The CDR3, as DNA: TGTGCCAGCAGTGAATACCAGTTTACTGGAAACACCATATATTTT.

V is TRBV6-5 and J is TRBJ2-7; TRBD1 matches at 9 bases. CDR1 MNHEY and CDR2 SVGAGI come from the germline V gene. The CDR3 spans 15 residues. The V and J ends lost 5 bases and 6 bases, in that order; junction bases with no gene match: 11. For the CDR3, the DNA is TGTGCCAGCAGTGGGACAGGGAAGGTGCGTGGCGAGCAGTACGTC. Its translation is CASSGTGKVRGEQYV.

Within the sample, this clone is large. This rearrangement joins TRBV27 to TRBJ2-7, with TRBD2 matching 10 bases. The CDR3 is 14 residues long. In germline, CDR1 is MNHEY, CDR2 SMNVEV (reference sequence). V shed 0 bases, J shed 7 bases, and the junction held 3 bases outside the gene matches. CDR3 nucleotides: TGTGCCAGCAGTTTATCTAGCGGGGGGCTTGAGCAGTACTTC. It specifies CASSLSSGGLEQYF.

The V gene is TRBV27, the J gene TRBJ2-1; D remains ambiguous. The CDR3 length is 12 residues. CDR1 is MNHEY and CDR2 is SMNVEV in the germline V gene (reference sequence). V was clipped by 3 bases and J by 4 bases, with 4 bases between them. The CDR3 sequence: CASSFLYNEQFF. CDR3 bases: TGTGCCAGCAGTTTTCTTTACAATGAGCAGTTCTTC.

This chain joins TRBV28 and TRBJ2-3; the D gene is possibly TRBD1 (6 bases). The germline CDR1 and CDR2 sequences are MDHEN and SYDVKM. The CDR3 consists of 14 residues. V gave up 6 bases and J gave up 3 bases, with 13 bases separating them. This CDR3 reads CASSRTAFTDTQYF. The CDR3 nucleotides read TGTGCCAGCAGCCGGACAGCATTTACAGATACGCAGTATTTT.

The chain links TRBV18 to TRBJ2-7; possibly TRBD2 for D (5 bases). V lost 2 bases to trimming and J lost 6 bases, with 8 bases between them. CDR1 KGHSH and CDR2 LQKENI come from the germline V gene. The CDR3 runs to 12 residues. The CDR3 sequence: CASSPEGGEQYV. In DNA, the CDR3 is TGTGCCAGCTCACCAGAGGGTGGCGAGCAGTACGTC.

The chain employs TRBV5-1 and TRBJ2-7, with 8 nucleotides matching TRBD1. Per germline, CDR1 SGHRS and CDR2 YFSETQ. The CDR3 contains 16 residues. V lost 2 bases and J lost 5; bases outside the gene matches: 12. This chain's CDR3 is CASSFLSDRAIDEQYF. CDR3 bases: TGCGCCAGCAGCTTCCTCTCGGACAGGGCCATCGACGAGCAGTACTTC. Full variable domain (remainder filled in from reference TRBV5-1 and TRBJ2-7): KAGVTQTPRYLIKTRGQQVTLSCSPISGHRSVSWYQQTPGQGLQFLFEYFSETQRNKGNFPGRFSGRQFSNSRSEMNVSTLELGDSALYLCASSFLSDRAIDEQYFGPGTRLTVT.

The chain employs TRBV5-1 and TRBJ1-1; TRBD1 aligns across 7 bases. The CDR3 extends over 15 amino acids. J was trimmed by 5 bases and V by 0 bases; bases with no gene match: 7. The germline gives CDR1 SGHRS, CDR2 YFSETQ. The CDR3 DNA reads as TGCGCCAGCAGCTTGGCCTCCCAGGGGGGGACTGAAGCTTTCTTT. Translating it yields CASSLASQGGTEAFF.

The genes are TRBV27 and TRBJ2-7, with TRBD1 as a possible D gene (6 bases). The V end was cut by 0 bases, the J end by 2 bases, with 11 bases between. In germline, CDR1 is MNHEY, CDR2 SMNVEV (reference sequence). This CDR3 contains 15 residues. CDR3 sequence: CASSLSGHHTYEQYF. The CDR3 DNA reads as TGTGCCAGCAGTTTATCGGGACATCACACCTACGAGCAGTACTTC.

The rearrangement uses TRBV4-1 and TRBJ1-6; D might be TRBD1 (6 bases). V dropped 3 bases and J dropped 8 bases, with 20 bases sitting between them. This CDR3 region has 17 residues. CDR1 and CDR2 (germline): MGHRA, YSYEKL. In DNA form, the CDR3 reads TGCGCCAGCAGCCACGGACAGCCCCTGAATAGGGATTCACCCCTCCACTTT. This codes for CASSHGQPLNRDSPLHF.

The chain employs TRBV11-2 and TRBJ2-7; 9 nucleotides align to TRBD1. Germline CDR1 and CDR2: SGHAT and FQNNGV. This CDR3 spans 15 amino acids. Losses at the gene ends were 3 bases for V and 5 bases for J; bases not matched to a gene: 8. The CDR3 region has the DNA TGTGCCAGCAGCTTTCTCCTGGGACAGGGCGACGAGCAGTACTTC. Protein product: CASSFLLGQGDEQYF.

The chain employs TRBV6-5 and TRBJ2-5; D not certain. The germline gives CDR1 MNHEY, CDR2 SVGAGI. The ends were cut back, 2 bases at V and 3 bases at J, with 4 bases in the middle. The CDR3 runs 12 residues. This CDR3 is CASSYPEETQYF. CDR3 DNA sequence: TGTGCCAGCAGTTACCCGGAAGAGACCCAGTACTTC.

V usage is TRBV4-1 and J usage is TRBJ1-6; D not resolved. The germline V gene encodes CDR1 MGHRA and CDR2 YSYEKL. The CDR3 is 16 amino acids. V lost 1 base to trimming and J lost 0 bases, with 7 bases between them. CDR3 sequence (DNA): TGCGCCAGCAGCCAAGTTTCGATCTCCTATAATTCACCCCTCCACTTT. Translation: CASSQVSISYNSPLHF.

This rearrangement joins TRBV6-4 to TRBJ2-1; 10 bases fit TRBD2. Losses at the gene ends were 3 bases for V and 7 bases for J; bases not matched to a gene: 6. This CDR3 has 15 amino acids. Per the germline V gene, CDR1 is MRHNA and CDR2 is SNTAGT. CDR3 region: CASSESGGATNEQFF. The DNA for the CDR3 is TGTGCCAGCAGTGAGAGCGGGGGGGCTACGAATGAGCAGTTCTTC.

J is TRBJ2-5 and V is TRBV13, with D perhaps given as TRBD1 or TRBD2 (5 bases each). The CDR3 extends over 13 amino acids. Germline V gene lookup returns CDR1 PRHDT and CDR2 FYEKMQ (reference sequence). Trimming pared 6 bases from V and 5 bases from J, leaving 13 bases between. The chain's CDR3 is CASSSGPGETQYF. CDR3 coding DNA: TGTGCCAGCAGTTCAGGGCCGGGGGAGACCCAGTACTTC.

J is TRBJ2-2 and V is TRBV6-4; D unclear. The CDR3 covers 16 residues. The V and J ends lost 0 bases and 4 bases respectively, with 12 bases between them. The V gene's germline CDR1 is MRHNA and CDR2 SNTAGT. Written as DNA, the CDR3 is TGTGCCAGCAGTGACTCGAAAATGGGAAGCACCGGGGAGCTGTTTTTT. Translating gives CASSDSKMGSTGELFF.

This chain joins TRBV15 and TRBJ1-3, with a possible D match to TRBD1 (5 bases). CDR1 and CDR2 from the germline V gene are LNHNV and YYDKDF (reference sequence). Trimming removed 7 bases from V and 6 bases from J, with 22 bases in between. The CDR3 runs to 16 residues. The CDR3 DNA is TGTGCCACCACCCCACCCCACGGGGGAGGAGAAAACACCATATATTTT. Its translation is CATTPPHGGGENTIYF.

This rearrangement joins TRBV5-1 to TRBJ1-2; TRBD1 matches at 7 bases. Germline V gene lookup returns CDR1 SGHRS and CDR2 YFSETQ. This CDR3 has 14 residues. Losses at the gene ends were 0 bases for V and 3 bases for J; bases not matched to a gene: 2. The CDR3 loop reads CASSLGTGDYGYTF. The DNA for the CDR3 is TGCGCCAGCAGCTTGGGAACAGGGGACTATGGCTACACCTTC.